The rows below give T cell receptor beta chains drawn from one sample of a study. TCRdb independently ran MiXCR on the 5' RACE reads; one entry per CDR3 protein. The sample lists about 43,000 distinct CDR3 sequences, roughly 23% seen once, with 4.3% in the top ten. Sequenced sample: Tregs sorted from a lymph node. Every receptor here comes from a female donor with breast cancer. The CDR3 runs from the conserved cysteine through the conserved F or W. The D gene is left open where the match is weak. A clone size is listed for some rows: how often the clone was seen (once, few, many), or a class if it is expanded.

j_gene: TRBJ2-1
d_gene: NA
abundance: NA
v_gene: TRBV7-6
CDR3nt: TGTGCCAGCAGCCCGCTTGGTCAGGTGTACAATGAGCAGTTCTTC
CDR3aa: CASSPLGQVYNEQFF

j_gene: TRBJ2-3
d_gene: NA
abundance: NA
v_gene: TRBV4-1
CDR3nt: TGCGCCAGCAGCCAAGATAGGGGGGCAACGCAGTATTTT
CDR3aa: CASSQDRGATQYF

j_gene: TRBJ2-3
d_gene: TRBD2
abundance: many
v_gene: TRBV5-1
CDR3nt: TGCGCCAGCAGCTTGCTACGGGAGGGCTCTGATACGCAGTATTTT
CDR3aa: CASSLLREGSDTQYF

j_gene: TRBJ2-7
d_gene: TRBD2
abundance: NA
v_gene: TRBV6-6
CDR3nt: TGTGCCAGCAGTTACGAGGGTAGCGGGAGATCCTACGAGCAGTACTTC
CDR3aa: CASSYEGSGRSYEQYF

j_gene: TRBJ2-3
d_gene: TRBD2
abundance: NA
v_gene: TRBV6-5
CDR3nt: TGTGCCAGCACCGACGGGACTAGCGGGAAACCAAGCACAGATACGCAGTATTTT
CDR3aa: CASTDGTSGKPSTDTQYF

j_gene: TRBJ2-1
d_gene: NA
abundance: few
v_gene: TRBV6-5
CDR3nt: TGTGCCAGCAGCCAGAGGGGGAGGGCCTACAATGAGCAGTTCTTC
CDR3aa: CASSQRGRAYNEQFF

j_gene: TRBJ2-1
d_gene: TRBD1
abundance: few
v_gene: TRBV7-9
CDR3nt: TGTGCCAGCAGCTCCCCCAGGGGGCTAGCGAGGAATGAGCAGTTCTTC
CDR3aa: CASSSPRGLARNEQFF

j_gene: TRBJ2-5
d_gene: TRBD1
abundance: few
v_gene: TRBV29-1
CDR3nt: TGCAGCGCTGAGACAGGGATCTGGGAGACCCAGTACTTC
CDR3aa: CSAETGIWETQYF

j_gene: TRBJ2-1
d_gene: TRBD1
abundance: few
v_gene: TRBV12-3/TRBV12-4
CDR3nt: TGTGCCAGCAGTTGGACCGGGACAGGGGAGAATGAGCAGTTCTTC
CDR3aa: CASSWTGTGENEQFF

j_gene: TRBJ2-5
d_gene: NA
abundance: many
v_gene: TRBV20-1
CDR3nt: TGCAGTGCTAGAGGAAAAGAGTCCGGGCGAGGGATGGAGACCCAGTACTTC
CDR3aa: CSARGKESGRGMETQYF

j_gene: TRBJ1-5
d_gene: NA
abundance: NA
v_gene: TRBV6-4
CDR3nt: TGTGCCAGCAGTGACTCTCAGGGGCGATATAGCAATCAGCCCCAGCATTTT
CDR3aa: CASSDSQGRYSNQPQHF

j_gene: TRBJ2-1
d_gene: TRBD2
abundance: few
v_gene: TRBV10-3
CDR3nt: TGTGCCATCAGTGACTTTTTAGCGGGTAACAATGAGCAGTTCTTC
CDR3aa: CAISDFLAGNNEQFF

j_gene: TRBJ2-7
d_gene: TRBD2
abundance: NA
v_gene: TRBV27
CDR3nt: TGTGCCAGCAGTTTACTTCGGGCGGGAGGTAGCTACGAGCAGTACTTC
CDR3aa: CASSLLRAGGSYEQYF

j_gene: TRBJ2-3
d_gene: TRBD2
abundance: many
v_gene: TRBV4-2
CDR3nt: TGTGCCAGCAGCCAAGCTCTGACGGGAGGGGCAGATACGCAGTATTTT
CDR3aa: CASSQALTGGADTQYF

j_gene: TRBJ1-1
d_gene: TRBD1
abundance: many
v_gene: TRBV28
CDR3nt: TGTGCCAGCAGTGCGGGACAGGCATCGCGCACTGAAGCTTTCTTT
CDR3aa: CASSAGQASRTEAFF

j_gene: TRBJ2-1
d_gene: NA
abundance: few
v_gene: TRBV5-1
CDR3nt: TGCGCCAGCAGCGTCCGGGACGAAGGCACAATTTACAATGAGCAGTTCTTC
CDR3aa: CASSVRDEGTIYNEQFF

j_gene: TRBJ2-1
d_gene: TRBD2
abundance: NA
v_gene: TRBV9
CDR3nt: TGTGCCAGCAGCGGACAAGCGGGGCCCTCCTACAATGAGCAGTTCTTC
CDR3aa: CASSGQAGPSYNEQFF

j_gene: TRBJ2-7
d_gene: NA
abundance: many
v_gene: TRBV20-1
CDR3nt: TGCAGTGCTAGGATCCTGATGACCTACGAGCAGTACTTC
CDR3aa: CSARILMTYEQYF

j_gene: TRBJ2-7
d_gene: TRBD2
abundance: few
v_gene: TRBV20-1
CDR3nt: TGCAGTGCTAGAGATATTGGACTAGCGGGAAGCCCCCTCGAGCAGTACTTC
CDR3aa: CSARDIGLAGSPLEQYF

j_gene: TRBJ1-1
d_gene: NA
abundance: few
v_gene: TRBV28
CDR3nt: TGTGCCAGCATCATAAGGAACACTGAAGCTTTCTTT
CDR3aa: CASIIRNTEAFF

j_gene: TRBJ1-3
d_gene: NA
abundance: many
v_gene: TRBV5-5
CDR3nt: TGTGCCAGCAGCGACCCCGACGGAACCTCTGGAAACACCATATATTTT
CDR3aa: CASSDPDGTSGNTIYF

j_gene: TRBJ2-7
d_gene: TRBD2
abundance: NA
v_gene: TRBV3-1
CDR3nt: TGTGCCAGCAGCCAAGCGGGACTAGCGGGAGGGAACTACGAGCAGTACTTC
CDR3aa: CASSQAGLAGGNYEQYF

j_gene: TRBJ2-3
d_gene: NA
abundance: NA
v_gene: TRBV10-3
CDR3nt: TGTGCCATCAGTGGCCCACGAGGCGGTAGCACAGATACGCAGTATTTT
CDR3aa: CAISGPRGGSTDTQYF

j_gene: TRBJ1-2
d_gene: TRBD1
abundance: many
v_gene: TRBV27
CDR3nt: TGTGCCAGCAACCCGACAGGGTTGGGTTATGGCTACACCTTC
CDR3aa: CASNPTGLGYGYTF

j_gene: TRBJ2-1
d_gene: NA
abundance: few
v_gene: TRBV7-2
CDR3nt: TGTGCCAGCAGCTCCCCAGCGGGTAGCAATGAGCAGTTCTTC
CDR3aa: CASSSPAGSNEQFF

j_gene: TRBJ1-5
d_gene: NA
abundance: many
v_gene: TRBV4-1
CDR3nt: TGCGCCAGCAGCCAAGATGGTCAGCCCCAGCATTTT
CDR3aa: CASSQDGQPQHF

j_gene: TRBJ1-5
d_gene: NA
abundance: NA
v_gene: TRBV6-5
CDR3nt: TGTGCCAGCGGTCGGACGGTTAATCAGCCCCAGCATTTT
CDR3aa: CASGRTVNQPQHF

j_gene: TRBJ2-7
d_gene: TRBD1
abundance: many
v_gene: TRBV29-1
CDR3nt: TGCAGCGTTATTGCAGGGGGCGACGAGCAGTACTTC
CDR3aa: CSVIAGGDEQYF

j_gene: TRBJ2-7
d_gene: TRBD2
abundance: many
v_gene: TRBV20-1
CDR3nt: TGCAGTGAACGGGGGGACTACGAGCAGTACTTC
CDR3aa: CSERGDYEQYF

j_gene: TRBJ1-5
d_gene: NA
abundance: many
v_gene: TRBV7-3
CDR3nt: TGTGCCAGCAGCACACAGGGAGGTGCGCCCCAGCATTTT
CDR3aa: CASSTQGGAPQHF

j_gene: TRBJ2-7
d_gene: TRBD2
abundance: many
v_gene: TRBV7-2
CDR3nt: TGTGCCAGCAGCTTAGCTAGCGGGGGTATCAGCTACGAGCAGTACTTC
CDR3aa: CASSLASGGISYEQYF

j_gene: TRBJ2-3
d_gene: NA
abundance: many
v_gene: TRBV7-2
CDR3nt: TGTGCCAGCAGCTTATTGACTAGAGGCACAGATACGCAGTATTTT
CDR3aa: CASSLLTRGTDTQYF

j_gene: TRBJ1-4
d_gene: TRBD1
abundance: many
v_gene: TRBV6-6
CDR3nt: TGTGCCAGCAGGGACAGGCTTAATGAAAAACTGTTTTTT
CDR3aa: CASRDRLNEKLFF

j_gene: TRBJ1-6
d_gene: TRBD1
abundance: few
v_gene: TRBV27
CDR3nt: TGTGCCAGCAGTCACAGGGGGACGAATTCACCCCTCCACTTT
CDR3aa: CASSHRGTNSPLHF

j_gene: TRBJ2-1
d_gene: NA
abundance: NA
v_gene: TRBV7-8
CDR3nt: TGTGCCAGCAGCCCAAAAGGGGGAGACCCCTCCTACAATGAGCAGTTCTTC
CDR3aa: CASSPKGGDPSYNEQFF

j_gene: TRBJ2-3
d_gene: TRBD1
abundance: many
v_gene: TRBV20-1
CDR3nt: TGCAGTGCTATGGCCCTCCGGGACAGGGCGGATACGCAGTATTTT
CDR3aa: CSAMALRDRADTQYF

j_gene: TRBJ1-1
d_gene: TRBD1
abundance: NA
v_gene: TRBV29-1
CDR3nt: TGCAGCGTTACAGGGGGAGGCACTGAAGCTTTCTTT
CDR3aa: CSVTGGGTEAFF

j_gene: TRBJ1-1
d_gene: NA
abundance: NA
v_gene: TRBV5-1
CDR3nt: TGCGCCAACAGCTTGTTACTGGCTTTCTTT
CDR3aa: CANSLLLAFF

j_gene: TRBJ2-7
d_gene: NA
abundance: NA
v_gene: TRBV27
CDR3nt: TGTGCCAGCAGTTTTCGGGGAAACTACGAGCAGTACTTC
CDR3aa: CASSFRGNYEQYF

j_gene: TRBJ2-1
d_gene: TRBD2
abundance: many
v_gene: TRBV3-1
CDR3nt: TGTGCCAGCCTAGCGGGAGATGAGCAGTTCTTC
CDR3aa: CASLAGDEQFF

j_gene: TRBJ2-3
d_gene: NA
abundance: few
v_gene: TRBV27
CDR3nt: TGTGCCACCTCGGGTGGGACTTACTTCACAGATACGCAGTATTTT
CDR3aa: CATSGGTYFTDTQYF

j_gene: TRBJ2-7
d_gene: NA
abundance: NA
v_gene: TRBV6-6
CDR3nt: TGTGCCAGCAGTTTAACCGGGACCCTAGCCTACGAGCAGTACTTC
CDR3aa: CASSLTGTLAYEQYF

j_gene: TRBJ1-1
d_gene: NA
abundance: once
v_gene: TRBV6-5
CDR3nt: TGTACCAGCAGTTACAGGGCGGGGAACACTGAAGCTTTCTTT
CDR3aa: CTSSYRAGNTEAFF

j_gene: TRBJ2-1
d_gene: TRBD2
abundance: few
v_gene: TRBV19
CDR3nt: TGTGCCAGTAGTATAGGACTAGCTACAGAGCAGTTCTTC
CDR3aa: CASSIGLATEQFF

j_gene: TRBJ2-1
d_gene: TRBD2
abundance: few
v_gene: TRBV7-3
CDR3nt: TGTGCCAGCAGCTTAAAAGCGGGAGATAATGAGCAGTTCTTC
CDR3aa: CASSLKAGDNEQFF

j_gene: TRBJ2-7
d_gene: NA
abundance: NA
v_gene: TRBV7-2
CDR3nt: TGTGCCAGCAGCAACGGGGTAGGGTACGAGCAGTACTTC
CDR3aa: CASSNGVGYEQYF

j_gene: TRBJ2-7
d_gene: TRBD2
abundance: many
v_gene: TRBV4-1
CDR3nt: TGCGCCAGCAGCCAAGTCTCTAGCGGGGGCTCCTACGAGCAGTACTTC
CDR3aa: CASSQVSSGGSYEQYF

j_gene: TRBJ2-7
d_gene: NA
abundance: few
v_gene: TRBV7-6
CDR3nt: TGTGCCAGCAGCTTAGCCGGGATCGGGGCATACTACGAGCAGTACTTC
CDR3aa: CASSLAGIGAYYEQYF

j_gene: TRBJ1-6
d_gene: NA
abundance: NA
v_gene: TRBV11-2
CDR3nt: TGTGCCAGCAGCTTATACAGCGATTCACCCCTCCACTTT
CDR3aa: CASSLYSDSPLHF

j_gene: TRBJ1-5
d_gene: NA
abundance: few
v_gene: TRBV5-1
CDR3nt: TGCGCCAGCAGATATCGCAGGTCTAATAGCAATCAGCCCCAGCATTTT
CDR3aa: CASRYRRSNSNQPQHF

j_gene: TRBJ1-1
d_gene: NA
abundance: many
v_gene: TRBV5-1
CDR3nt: TGCGCCAGCAGCTTAAGGGGTTTGGACACTGAAGCTTTCTTT
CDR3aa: CASSLRGLDTEAFF

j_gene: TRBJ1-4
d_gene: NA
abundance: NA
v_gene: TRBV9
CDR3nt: TGTGCCAGCAGCGTAGGACCAACTAATGAAAAACTGTTTTTT
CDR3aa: CASSVGPTNEKLFF

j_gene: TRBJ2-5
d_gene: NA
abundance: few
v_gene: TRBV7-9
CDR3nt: TGTGCCGGATCCCGTGGGTCCGAAGAGACCCAGTACTTC
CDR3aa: CAGSRGSEETQYF

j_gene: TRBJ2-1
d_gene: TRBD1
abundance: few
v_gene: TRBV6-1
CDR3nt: TGTGCCAGCAGTGGGACAGGCTACGAGCAGTTCTTC
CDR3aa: CASSGTGYEQFF